Shown below are 25 T cell receptor beta chains from a single sample sequenced in a study of blood T cell repertoires in COVID-19. Assay: immunoSEQ multiplex PCR; the TCRdb copy retains only in-frame clones and omits some. The data hold about 160,000 clones, with less than 85% observed a single time. Sequenced: peripheral blood. Source of these receptors: a woman aged 40 to 50 with COVID-19, enrolled during active disease.

The V call is TRBV28, the J call TRBJ2-7; 7 bases fit TRBD2. The CDR3 consists of 15 residues. Per the germline V gene, CDR1 is MDHEN and CDR2 is SYDVKM. V was clipped by 8 bases and J by 2 bases; unmatched bases: 12. CDR3 amino acids: CASQRRAAGAYEQYF. The DNA of the CDR3 is TGTGCCAGCCAAAGGAGAGCGGCGGGAGCCTACGAGCAGTACTTC.

This sequence joins TRBV19 and TRBJ2-7; D might be TRBD2 (6 bases). This CDR3 is 13 amino acids long. Germline V lookup: CDR1 LNHDA, CDR2 SQIVND (reference sequence). V was pared by 5 bases and J by 3 bases, with 11 bases between. The chain's CDR3 is CASSPRGFYEQYF. The CDR3 coding sequence is TGTGCCAGTAGTCCCCGGGGGTTCTACGAGCAGTACTTC. Combining the CDR3 with reference TRBV19 and TRBJ2-7 gives the whole variable domain DGGITQSPKYLFRKEGQNVTLSCEQNLNHDAMYWYRQDPGQGLRLIYYSQIVNDFQKGDIAEGYSVSREKKESFPLTVTSAQKNPTAFYLCASSPRGFYEQYFGPGTRLTVT.

The rearrangement uses TRBV27 and TRBJ2-3, with TRBD2 identical over 7 bases. This CDR3 has 17 residues. The V segment lost 5 bases and the J segment 6 bases; nucleotides outside the gene matches: 17. The V gene's germline CDR1 is MNHEY and CDR2 SMNVEV (reference sequence). The DNA of the CDR3 is TGTGCCAGCAGTCTCCGGGGGGTGGGTCCTCAAGGGGATACGCAGTATTTT. It specifies CASSLRGVGPQGDTQYF.

This clone appeared a single time. The CDR3 DNA reads TGTGCCAGCAGCCGCACTAATATCGGGGGGGGTATAGATGAGCAGTTCTTC. Translating it yields CASSRTNIGGGIDEQFF. V usage is TRBV7-6 and J usage is TRBJ2-1; 8 bases align to TRBD2. The CDR3 is 17 amino acids. Germline CDR1 SGHVS, CDR2 FNYEAQ. V trimming: 5 bases; J trimming: 8 bases; junction bases outside the gene matches: 17. Using reference TRBV7-6 and TRBJ2-1 for the parts outside the CDR3, the full variable domain is GAGVSQSPRYKVTKRGQDVALRCDPISGHVSLYWYRQALGQGPEFLTYFNYEAQQDKSGLPNDRFSAERPEGSISTLTIQRTEQRDSAMYRCASSRTNIGGGIDEQFFGPGTRLTVL.

The CDR3 loop reads CASSLGVEQYV. The CDR3 bases are TGTGCCAGCAGTCTAGGGGTCGAGCAGTACGTC. The chain carries TRBV6-5 and TRBJ2-7; TRBD1 is a possible D gene (5 bases). Germline-derived CDR1 and CDR2 are MNHEY and SVGAGI. This CDR3 region has 11 residues. V gave up 5 bases and J gave up 6 bases, with 8 bases separating them.

The CDR3 DNA is TGTGCCACCGGGACTAGCGCGCTCTCGGGACAGACCCAGTACTTC. Protein sequence: CATGTSALSGQTQYF. The chain is built from TRBV7-2 and TRBJ2-5; TRBD2 matches 10 bases. Germline V gives CDR1 SGHTA, CDR2 FQGNSA. There are 15 residues in the CDR3. Trimming at V came to 10 bases and at J to 6 bases, leaving 14 bases not matched to a gene.

This chain joins TRBV28 and TRBJ1-6; possibly TRBD1 for D (5 bases). Germline loops: CDR1 MDHEN, CDR2 SYDVKM. The ends were cut back, 7 bases at V and 8 bases at J, with 18 bases in the middle. The CDR3 totals 15 residues. In nucleotides, the CDR3 is TGTGCCAGCAACGCCCGGCAGGGAAATCATTCACCCCTCCACTTT. Amino acid sequence: CASNARQGNHSPLHF.

The chain links TRBV27 to TRBJ1-2, with D perhaps TRBD1 (6 bases). CDR3 length equals 13 residues. V was cut by 5 bases and J by 5 bases, with 12 bases left in between. Germline CDR1 MNHEY, CDR2 SMNVEV (reference sequence). CDR3: CASSKGQEYGYTF. The CDR3 region has the DNA TGTGCCAGCAGTAAGGGACAAGAGTATGGCTACACCTTC.

The chain recombines TRBV7-9 with TRBJ2-3; the D is unclear. The CDR3 is made up of 14 amino acids. Germline assignment: CDR1 SEHNR and CDR2 FQNEAQ (reference sequence). Trimming removed 5 bases from V and 1 base from J, with 10 bases in between. The CDR3 DNA is TGTGCCAGCAGCCCAGTTGTCGGCACAGATACGCAGTATTTT. The encoded protein is CASSPVVGTDTQYF.

The V gene is TRBV3-1 (or the pseudogene TRBV3-2), the J gene TRBJ2-2, with D possibly being TRBD1 (5 bases). CDR1 and CDR2 (germline): LGHDT, YNNKEL (reference sequence). V was cut by 5 bases and J by 7 bases, with 11 bases left in between. The CDR3 spans 13 residues. DNA for the CDR3: TGTGCCAGCAGCAGCGTAAGGGGCGGGGAGCTGTTTTTT. It yields the protein CASSSVRGGELFF.

The chain is built from TRBV6-5 and TRBJ1-3; TRBD1 is a possible D gene (6 bases). CDR3 length: 12 amino acids. Trimming cost V 8 bases and J 3 bases, with 8 bases left between them. Germline V gives CDR1 MNHEY, CDR2 SVGAGI. CDR3 in amino acids: CASADSGNTIYF. DNA for the CDR3: TGTGCCAGCGCGGACAGTGGAAACACCATATATTTT.

The chain couples TRBV7-2 to TRBJ2-7; maybe TRBD2 (6 bases). Trimming removed 5 bases at V and 4 bases at J, with 9 bases between. The germline V gene has CDR1 SGHTA and CDR2 FQGNSA. This CDR3 spans 12 amino acids. CDR3 in amino acids: CASSRTTYEQYF. CDR3 sequence (DNA): TGTGCCAGCAGCCGGACTACTTACGAGCAGTACTTC.

This clone occurred once. The chain combines TRBV5-1 with TRBJ2-1; 8 nucleotides match TRBD2. The CDR3 has 17 residues. V was pared by 1 base and J by 4 bases, with 10 bases of the junction left unmatched. The germline gives CDR1 SGHRS, CDR2 YFSETQ. This CDR3 reads CASSLLSSGPRYNEQFF. The CDR3 nucleotides are TGCGCCAGCAGCTTGTTGTCTAGCGGGCCTCGGTACAATGAGCAGTTCTTC.

This clone appeared many times. The genes are TRBV5-4 and TRBJ2-1, with 8 positions matching TRBD2. The CDR3 is 16 residues long. Germline lookup yields CDR1 SGHNT and CDR2 YYREEE (reference sequence). The junction had 11 bases not matched to a gene; V was cut back by 2 bases and J by 7 bases. The CDR3, as DNA: TGTGCCAGCAGCTTCGCCGGGGGGGCCAGAATGAATGAGCAGTTCTTC. It codes for CASSFAGGARMNEQFF.

The V call is TRBV27, the J call TRBJ1-4; a weak D match, TRBD1 (6 bases). The germline CDR1 and CDR2 sequences are MNHEY and SMNVEV (reference sequence). The CDR3 length is 15 residues. V dropped 3 bases and J dropped 7 bases, with 15 bases sitting between them. As DNA, the CDR3 is TGTGCCAGCAGTTTGCGGGGGCAAAGGGGTGAAAAACTGTTTTTT. It translates to CASSLRGQRGEKLFF.

The J gene is TRBJ1-1, the V gene TRBV18; D perhaps matches TRBD1 (5 bases). Trimming pared 3 bases from V and 3 bases from J, leaving 8 bases between. Germline CDR1 KGHSH, CDR2 LQKENI. This CDR3 has 13 residues. The CDR3 coding sequence is TGTGCCAGCTCACCTGACAGTTACACTGAAGCTTTCTTT. It specifies CASSPDSYTEAFF.

The table lists this clone with a count of one. The V gene is TRBV18, the J gene TRBJ2-1; 8 nucleotides agree with TRBD2. Germline CDR1 KGHSH, CDR2 LQKENI. The CDR3 has 16 amino acids. The trim removed 2 bases at V and 8 bases at J, leaving 11 bases unmatched. CDR3 sequence reads: CASSPYVGTSLYEQFF. In DNA form, the CDR3 reads TGTGCCAGCTCACCATATGTCGGGACTAGTTTATATGAGCAGTTCTTC.

This clone was seen once. The chain couples TRBV18 to TRBJ2-2; 9 bases are a match to TRBD2. This CDR3 has 16 residues. Trimming cost V 3 bases and J 7 bases; bases outside gene matches: 9. CDR1 and CDR2 (germline): KGHSH, LQKENI. The CDR3 loop reads CASSPPAGGQNGELFF. The CDR3 DNA reads TGTGCCAGCTCACCCCCGGCGGGGGGGCAGAACGGGGAGCTGTTTTTT.

This clone was counted between two and nine times. The V and J genes are TRBV14 and TRBJ2-1; 7 bases agree with TRBD1. This CDR3 spans 17 amino acids. With 7 bases clipped from V and 1 base from J, the junction kept 13 bases outside the gene matches. CDR1 and CDR2 (germline): SGHDN, FVKESK. CDR3 loop: CASTSLPGTVSYNEQFF. For the CDR3, the DNA is TGTGCCAGCACCTCACTCCCAGGGACAGTATCCTACAATGAGCAGTTCTTC.

V and J are TRBV6-6 and TRBJ2-2, with 13 bases matching TRBD2. The CDR3 runs to 16 residues. V lost 2 bases and J lost 4; bases outside the gene matches: 1. CDR1 is MNHNY, CDR2 SVGAGI, per germline (reference sequence). CDR3: CASSYGLAGVTGELFF. The CDR3 DNA reads TGTGCCAGCAGTTACGGACTAGCGGGGGTCACCGGGGAGCTGTTTTTT.

The chain recombines TRBV6-1 with TRBJ1-4; possible D gene TRBD1, 6 bases. Germline V gene sequence: CDR1 MNHNS, CDR2 SASEGT. Trimming removed 2 bases from V and 7 bases from J, with 14 bases in between. The CDR3 is 15 residues long. The CDR3, as DNA: TGTGCCAGCAGTGAACAGACAGGATTCTTTGAAAAACTGTTTTTT. Translation: CASSEQTGFFEKLFF.

This sequence joins TRBV6-5 and TRBJ1-2; TRBD1 is a possible D gene (5 bases). CDR1 is MNHEY and CDR2 is SVGAGI in the germline V gene. CDR3 length equals 15 residues. The ends were cut back, 7 bases at V and 3 bases at J, with 18 bases in the middle. CDR3: CASKSGPRGDYGYTF. The DNA for the CDR3 is TGTGCCAGCAAGTCCGGGCCGCGGGGGGACTATGGCTACACCTTC.

The CDR3 region has the DNA TGTGCCAGCAGCGTAGCTCCCCTAGCGGCCGGGGAGCTGTTTTTT. This gives the protein CASSVAPLAAGELFF. The chain is built from TRBV9 and TRBJ2-2; 7 nucleotides align to TRBD2. J was trimmed by 6 bases and V by 0 bases; bases with no gene match: 5. CDR1 and CDR2 from the germline V gene are SGDLS and YYNGEE. This CDR3 spans 15 amino acids.

The chain has TRBV28 and TRBJ2-1; 12 nucleotides agree with TRBD2. Germline values: CDR1 MDHEN, CDR2 SYDVKM. This CDR3 is 14 amino acids long. V trimming: 4 bases; J trimming: 7 bases; junction bases outside the gene matches: 2. The CDR3 is CASSSGLAGNEQFF. In DNA form, the CDR3 reads TGTGCCAGCAGTTCTGGACTAGCGGGGAATGAGCAGTTCTTC.

The V gene is TRBV19, the J gene TRBJ2-3; 12 bases match TRBD1. Germline V gene lookup returns CDR1 LNHDA and CDR2 SQIVND (reference sequence). J gave up 5 bases and V 8 bases, and 8 bases lay outside the gene matches. The CDR3 covers 15 residues. The CDR3: CASGPGQGAIDTQYF. CDR3 nucleotides: TGTGCCAGTGGACCGGGACAGGGGGCGATAGATACGCAGTATTTT.